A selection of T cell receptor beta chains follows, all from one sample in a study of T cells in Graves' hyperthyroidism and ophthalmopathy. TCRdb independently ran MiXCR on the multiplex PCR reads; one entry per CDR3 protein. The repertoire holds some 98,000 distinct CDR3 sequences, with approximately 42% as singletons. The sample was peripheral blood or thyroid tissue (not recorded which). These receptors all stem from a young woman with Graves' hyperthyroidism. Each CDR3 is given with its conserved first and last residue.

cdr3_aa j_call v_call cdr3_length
CASSPGAREQYF TRBJ2-7 TRBV5-1 12
CAISEPVGDTEAFF TRBJ1-1 TRBV10-3 14
CASRRTQSGPGQPQHF TRBJ1-5 TRBV28 16
CASSSEGLYSNEQSF TRBJ2-1 TRBV6-5 15
CATSNPTGFWDEHYF TRBJ2-7 TRBV15 15
CASRPPTANYGYTF TRBJ1-2 TRBV28 14
CASSYWGLRWLGKLFF TRBJ2-2 TRBV7-9 16
CASSSDRSPLHF TRBJ1-6 TRBV11-2 12
CASSPYTGVETQYF TRBJ2-5 TRBV7-6 14
CASSLDFGSTNEKLFF TRBJ1-4 TRBV11-2 16
CATSRDMNTEAFF TRBJ1-1 TRBV15 13
CASRLAGGQETQYF TRBJ2-5 TRBV27 14
CASSVGQGPNYGYTF TRBJ1-2 TRBV6-6 15
CASSGAYYGYTF TRBJ1-2 TRBV10-2 12
CRHAGGGRETQYF TRBJ2-5 TRBV20-1 13
CASSSETGRQTQYF TRBJ2-5 TRBV7-8 14
CASSSDRGNEKLFF TRBJ1-4 TRBV2 14
CASSKGSNQPQHF TRBJ1-5 TRBV2 13
CASSRFIETGFPGELFF TRBJ2-2 TRBV28 17
CGSSAKGLAGRWETQYF TRBJ2-5 TRBV9 17
CASRKETGGAWETQYF TRBJ2-5 TRBV6-1 16
CASSLYRGRYEQYF TRBJ2-7 TRBV11-2 14
CASSVPGHPFDGYTF TRBJ1-2 TRBV5-5 15
CAISGQGASRAYTF TRBJ1-2 TRBV10-3 14
CSAVTKETQYF TRBJ2-5 TRBV20-1 11
CALQGEEDTEAFF TRBJ1-1 TRBV2 13
CASSSSRGWETQHF TRBJ1-5 TRBV9 14
CSASHLVGQQNSSLHF TRBJ1-6 TRBV20-1 16
CASSQLVGRQTYEQYF TRBJ2-7 TRBV4-1 16
CASSLGVGRHEQYF TRBJ2-7 TRBV6-6 14
CSAPDRIYEQYF TRBJ2-7 TRBV20-1 12
CATSKGAEAFF TRBJ1-1 TRBV24-1 11
CSARDLAGGRDTQYF TRBJ2-3 TRBV20-1 15
CASSQDTSIGGTDTQYF TRBJ2-3 TRBV14 17
CAIGLRFEDTQYF TRBJ2-3 TRBV10-3 13
CATSPDSGRDTQYF TRBJ2-3 TRBV15 14
CASSFGTSKNTGELFF TRBJ2-2 TRBV11-2 16
CVSSLGRGPSYELYF TRBJ2-7 TRBV28 15